This T cell receptor beta chain was captured by sequencing in a study of cytomegalovirus exposure and HLA in healthy donors. TCRdb's table, derived via immunoSEQ multiplex PCR, lists solely in-frame clones and lacks some. The repertoire holds 200,000 to 300,000 clones, with less than 95% as singletons. V was trimmed by 8 bases and J by 2 bases, leaving 16 bases between them. This CDR3 region has 14 residues. Germline CDR1 is SQVTM and CDR2 is ANQGSEA. This clone was seen more than once but under ten times. Input material: PBMCs. This clonotype was obtained from a woman aged 25 to 39 in good health and CMV-seronegative. The gene calls are TRBV29-1 and TRBJ1-5; D unresolved. CDR3 in DNA: TGCAGCCATCGCCATCTTTTCGGCAATCAGCCCCAGCATTTT. It encodes CSHRHLFGNQPQHF.